This T cell receptor (beta chain) was found in a study of blood T cells in healthy people across ages. Study outcomes and limitations: Shifts in expanded clonotypes may have been confounded by donor CMV status, which was unknown. Per million T cells, TCR beta diversity dropped about linearly as age rose.

The ends lost 0 bases at V and 5 bases at J; junction bases unmatched: 3. From germline, CDR1 is MNHEY and CDR2 SMNVEV (reference sequence). The CDR3 is 14 amino acids. This clonotype was observed a handful of times. Its specificity is unknown. A second about 7 to 11 cycle PCR used barcoded and J-beta primers. CDR3-containing paired-end reads numbered at least 2.5 million in each sample. TCRdb reprocessed the 5' RACE reads with MiXCR, giving one entry per CDR3 protein. The data show 750,000 to 850,000 distinct CDR3 sequences, 25% seen once. These records were also assigned to another study, of T cells of mothers and their children. From that paper: Related pairs of mothers and children showed slightly higher, non-significant overlap versus unrelated pairs.

J is TRBJ2-5 and V is TRBV27; 7 bases are a match to TRBD1. The sample was blood. This TCR was sampled from a boy aged 5-17 years in good health. The DNA of the CDR3 is TGTGCCAGCAGTTTATCCTCCAGGGGGGAGACCCAGTACTTC. Residues: CASSLSSRGETQYF.